The 27 T cell receptor beta chains given below trace back to one sample, sequenced in a study of blood T cells in healthy people across ages. Primed by a sample-barcoded 5' primer and a J-beta primer mix, a second PCR proceeded for 7 to 11 cycles. TCRdb called the 5' RACE reads again in MiXCR, with one record for every CDR3 protein. The sample holds over 550,000 distinct CDR3 sequences, approximately 30% seen once. The sequencing input was blood. These receptors were taken from an elderly woman in good health.

Remarks on this clonotype: Germline and junction disagree at one end, which may indicate a read error. The chain combines TRBV11-2 with TRBJ2-5; no definite D call. CDR3 length: 13 amino acids. CDR1 and CDR2 from the germline V gene are SGHAT and FQNNGV. This chain's CDR3 is CASGLSTNYVQYF. CDR3 sequence (DNA): TGTGCCAGCGGCTTATCTACCAACTACGTGCAGTACTTC.

At least ten counts were recorded for this clonotype. The chain employs TRBV7-9 and TRBJ1-1; 7 positions agree with TRBD1. The V and J ends lost 4 bases and 2 bases, in that order; junction bases with no gene match: 16. The germline V gene encodes CDR1 SEHNR and CDR2 FQNEAQ (reference sequence). This CDR3 comprises 18 residues. The CDR3 here is CASSSGASNRGRNTEAFF. The CDR3 DNA reads TGTGCCAGCAGCTCCGGGGCATCGAACAGGGGACGTAACACTGAAGCTTTCTTT.

This clonotype has a count of ten or more. The V and J genes are TRBV25-1 and TRBJ1-2; TRBD1 matches at 7 bases. V was clipped by 6 bases and J by 7 bases; unmatched bases: 11. The CDR3 totals 14 residues. CDR1 and CDR2 (germline): MGHDK, SYGVNS. CDR3 DNA: TGTGCCAGCAGCGGAGGAGGGGGCGTTGCTGGCTACACCTTC. This sequence encodes CASSGGGGVAGYTF.

A remark on this clonotype: A much more abundant neighbour one base away suggests this may be a read error. This rearrangement joins TRBV6-1 to TRBJ2-7; a possible D gene is TRBD2 (5 bases). This CDR3 spans 14 amino acids. The germline V gene encodes CDR1 MNHNS and CDR2 SASEGT. Trimming pared 3 bases from V and 7 bases from J, leaving 16 bases between. The DNA of the CDR3 is TGTGCCAGCAGTGAGACGGGAACAGCCCATGAGCAGTACTTC. Translated: CASSETGTAHEQYF.

V and J are TRBV20-1 and TRBJ2-7; no clear D. Trimming removed 3 bases from V and 0 bases from J, with 12 bases in between. The CDR3 runs to 14 residues. Germline V lookup: CDR1 DFQATT, CDR2 SNEGSKA (reference sequence). CDR3 DNA: TGCAGTGCTAGGACCAACAGAGACTCCTACGAGCAGTACTTC. Encoded protein: CSARTNRDSYEQYF.

There are many counts of this clonotype. This chain links TRBV7-8 with TRBJ1-2; a possible D gene is TRBD1 (6 bases). V was cut by 5 bases and J by 0 bases, with 13 bases left in between. Per the germline V gene, CDR1 is SGHVS and CDR2 is FQNEAQ. This CDR3 contains 15 residues. In DNA, the CDR3 is TGTGCCAGCAGCCCGACAGGACCTTCTAACTATGGCTACACCTTC. It specifies CASSPTGPSNYGYTF.

The chain carries TRBV12-3 or TRBV12-4 and TRBJ1-1; maybe TRBD1 (5 bases). This CDR3 has 14 amino acids. V gave up 5 bases and J gave up 6 bases, with 16 bases separating them. This CDR3 is CASSPGLRGAEAFF. The CDR3 nucleotides read TGTGCCAGCAGTCCCGGATTAAGGGGCGCTGAAGCTTTCTTT.

This rearrangement joins TRBV20-1 to TRBJ1-6, with 9 bases aligning to TRBD1. CDR1 is DFQATT and CDR2 is SNEGSKA in the germline V gene (reference sequence). The length of the CDR3 is 13 residues. Germline trimming cut 4 bases from V and 8 bases from J; bases unmatched to any gene: 3. CDR3 protein: CSANRGQDSPLHF. The CDR3, as DNA: TGCAGTGCTAACAGGGGGCAGGATTCACCCCTCCACTTT.

In the case of this clonotype: A much more abundant neighbour one base away suggests this may be a read error. The chain has TRBV5-4 and TRBJ2-7, with TRBD1 matching 10 bases. The CDR3 contains 13 residues. The germline gives CDR1 SGHNT, CDR2 YYREEE (reference sequence). The CDR3 reads CASSGTGANEQCF. The CDR3 DNA follows: TGTGCCAGCTCCGGGACAGGGGCGAACGAGCAGTGCTTC.

This clonotype was detected ten times or more. This chain links TRBV7-3 with TRBJ2-1; 10 bases match TRBD1. The trim removed 5 bases at V and 7 bases at J, leaving 8 bases unmatched. CDR1 and CDR2 from the germline V gene are SGHTA and FQGTGA. The CDR3 covers 15 residues. The CDR3 protein is CASSNPGQGLNEQFF. CDR3 coding DNA: TGTGCCAGCAGCAACCCGGGACAGGGGTTGAATGAGCAGTTCTTC. The full variable domain, its missing parts supplied by reference TRBV7-3 and TRBJ2-1, is GAGVSQTPSNKVTEKGKYVELRCDPISGHTALYWYRQSLGQGPEFLIYFQGTGAADDSGLPNDRFFAVRPEGSVSTLKIQRTERGDSAVYLCASSNPGQGLNEQFFGPGTRLTVL.

There are many counts of this clonotype. CDR3 in DNA: TGTGCCAGCAGCGTAGCGCCTTACCCGACAGACTACGAGCAGTACTTC. Translated, it gives CASSVAPYPTDYEQYF. The chain carries TRBV9 and TRBJ2-7, with D possibly matching TRBD1 (5 bases). The V gene's germline CDR1 is SGDLS and CDR2 YYNGEE. The ends were cut back, 0 bases at V and 3 bases at J, with 16 bases in the middle. CDR3 length: 16 amino acids.

This chain's CDR3 is CASRGGSGPYEQYF. CDR3 nucleotide sequence: TGTGCCAGCAGAGGGGGCTCGGGGCCCTACGAGCAGTACTTC. The chain has TRBV7-9 and TRBJ2-7, with TRBD1 matching 7 bases. CDR1 is SEHNR, CDR2 FQNEAQ, per germline (reference sequence). Trimming took 6 bases from V and 2 from J; bases not matched to a gene: 7. This CDR3 region has 14 residues.

As to this clonotype: A much larger clone differs from this one at a single base, so this may be a read error. The V gene is TRBV7-2, the J gene TRBJ1-2; D remains unclear. Per germline, CDR1 SGHTA and CDR2 FQGNSA. The CDR3 is 11 amino acids. CDR3 sequence reads: CASTLSYDYTF. The DNA of the CDR3 is TGTGCCAGCACCCTCTCCTATGACTACACCTTC.

This clonotype was counted at least ten times. V is TRBV6-1 and J is TRBJ2-7, with D possibly TRBD2 on 6 matching bases. The V gene's germline CDR1 is MNHNS and CDR2 SASEGT. This CDR3 comprises 14 residues. V was cut by 10 bases and J by 5 bases, with 21 bases left in between. The CDR3 DNA sequence: TGTGCCATCCAGGCGGGACGGCCCTTGGACGAGCAGTACTTC. Residues: CAIQAGRPLDEQYF.

This clonotype was detected a few times. V and J are TRBV28 and TRBJ1-5, with 7 bases lining up with TRBD1. Trimming cost V 6 bases and J 1 base; bases outside gene matches: 9. Germline CDR1 MDHEN, CDR2 SYDVKM. The CDR3 loop spans 16 amino acids. CDR3 sequence: CASRNTGEGSNQPQHF. The CDR3 coding sequence is TGTGCCAGCAGGAACACAGGGGAAGGGAGCAATCAGCCCCAGCATTTT.

This clonotype was observed a handful of times. It may be a read error: a sequence one base away is much more abundant. This chain links TRBV12-3 or TRBV12-4 with TRBJ2-6, with 7 nucleotides matching TRBD2. The trim removed 6 bases at V and 1 base at J, leaving 0 bases unmatched. The CDR3 runs 14 residues. The CDR3 DNA reads as TGTGCCAGCAGGCGGGGGTCTGGGGCCAACGTCCTGACTTTC. Translated, it gives CASRRGSGANVLTF.

The V gene is TRBV28, the J gene TRBJ1-5; D is uncertain. CDR1 is MDHEN and CDR2 is SYDVKM in the germline V gene. Trimming removed 3 bases at V and 7 bases at J, with 13 bases between. The CDR3 contains 14 residues. This CDR3 is CASSFMRERQPQHF. The CDR3 nucleotides are TGTGCCAGCAGTTTTATGAGGGAACGACAGCCCCAGCATTTT.

In regard to this clonotype: The germline gene is not matched at one end of the junction; a read error may be the cause. The chain has TRBV12-3 or TRBV12-4 and TRBJ2-1, with 11 nucleotides matching TRBD2. The CDR3 sequence is 14 residues long. The CDR3 region has the DNA TGTACCAGCAGTCCATCGACTAGCGGGGAGACCCAGTTCTTC. This sequence encodes CTSSPSTSGETQFF.

This clonotype was counted ten times or more. The V call is TRBV20-1, the J call TRBJ2-7; 7 nucleotides line up with TRBD1. The CDR3 is made up of 12 amino acids. V was pared by 6 bases and J by 4 bases, with 6 bases of the junction left unmatched. Germline V CDR1 and CDR2: DFQATT, SNEGSKA (reference sequence). The CDR3 loop reads CSADRDSYEQYF. The CDR3, as DNA: TGCAGTGCCGACAGGGATTCTTACGAGCAGTACTTC.

The sample holds many counts of this clonotype. Since a much larger clone is just one base distant, this may be a read error. The rearrangement uses TRBV4-2 and TRBJ2-5; TRBD2 might be the D (9 bases). Looked up from germline, CDR1 is LGHNA and CDR2 is YNFKEQ. This CDR3 contains 17 residues. V lost 4 bases and J lost 2, with 20 bases in between. CDR3 DNA sequence: TGTGCCAGCAGCCGTTCCCAGGGGGCGGGGGGGCAAGAGACCCAGTACTTC. This codes for CASSRSQGAGGQETQYF.

This clonotype occurred many times. This chain uses TRBV6-1 with TRBJ1-5; 8 nucleotides line up with TRBD1. Per germline, CDR1 MNHNS and CDR2 SASEGT. The trim removed 4 bases at V and 4 bases at J, leaving 3 bases unmatched. This CDR3 has 14 amino acids. CDR3 sequence: CASSARQGNQPQHF. As DNA, the CDR3 is TGTGCCAGCAGTGCTAGACAGGGGAATCAGCCCCAGCATTTT.

This clonotype was recorded many times. The V gene is TRBV7-2, the J gene TRBJ1-6; D call uncertain. This CDR3 has 12 residues. V lost 6 bases to trimming and J lost 6 bases, with 6 bases between them. In germline, CDR1 is SGHTA, CDR2 FQGNSA. CDR3 residues: CASRPTNSPLHF. CDR3 DNA: TGTGCCAGCAGGCCGACTAATTCACCCCTCCACTTT.

As regards this clonotype: A much larger clone is a single base away; this may be a read error. This chain connects TRBV7-9 to TRBJ2-3; D gene unclear. V gave up 4 bases and J gave up 0 bases, with 8 bases separating them. The CDR3 has 14 residues. Germline values: CDR1 SEHNR, CDR2 FQNEAQ (reference sequence). CDR3 nucleotide sequence: TGTGCCAGCAGCTCGGAAGGTAGCACAGATACGCAGTATTTT. Residues: CASSSEGSTDTQYF.

This clonotype came up many times. The V gene is TRBV5-6, the J gene TRBJ2-1, with TRBD2 matching 10 bases. The ends lost 1 base at V and 4 bases at J; junction bases unmatched: 5. The germline V gene encodes CDR1 SGHDT and CDR2 YYEEEE. This CDR3 region has 16 residues. DNA for the CDR3: TGTGCCAGCAGCTTGCCGGGGACTAGCGCATACAATGAGCAGTTCTTC. It translates to CASSLPGTSAYNEQFF.

There are a few counts of this clonotype. The chain joins TRBV12-3 or TRBV12-4 to TRBJ2-2; D gene unclear. The length of the CDR3 is 11 residues. Trimming cost V 0 bases and J 9 bases, with 2 bases left between them. This CDR3 reads CASSLARELFF. Written as DNA, the CDR3 is TGTGCCAGCAGTTTAGCCCGGGAGCTGTTTTTT.

Of note for this clonotype: Relative to the germline gene, one junction end is altered; a read error may explain this. The rearrangement uses TRBV6-1 and TRBJ2-2; D not certain. Germline V gene lookup returns CDR1 MNHNS and CDR2 SASEGT. There are 13 residues in the CDR3. As DNA, the CDR3 is TGTACCAGCAGTGAACAGAGTACGGGGGAGCTGTTTTTT. This gives the protein CTSSEQSTGELFF.

This clonotype was detected many times. The chain links TRBV20-1 to TRBJ2-4, with D possibly TRBD1 on 6 matching bases. V was trimmed by 6 bases and J by 0 bases, leaving 9 bases between them. The CDR3 runs to 13 residues. Germline CDR1 DFQATT, CDR2 SNEGSKA (reference sequence). CDR3 sequence (DNA): TGCAGTGCGGCCAGGGGAGCCAAAAACATTCAGTACTTC. Encoded protein: CSAARGAKNIQYF.